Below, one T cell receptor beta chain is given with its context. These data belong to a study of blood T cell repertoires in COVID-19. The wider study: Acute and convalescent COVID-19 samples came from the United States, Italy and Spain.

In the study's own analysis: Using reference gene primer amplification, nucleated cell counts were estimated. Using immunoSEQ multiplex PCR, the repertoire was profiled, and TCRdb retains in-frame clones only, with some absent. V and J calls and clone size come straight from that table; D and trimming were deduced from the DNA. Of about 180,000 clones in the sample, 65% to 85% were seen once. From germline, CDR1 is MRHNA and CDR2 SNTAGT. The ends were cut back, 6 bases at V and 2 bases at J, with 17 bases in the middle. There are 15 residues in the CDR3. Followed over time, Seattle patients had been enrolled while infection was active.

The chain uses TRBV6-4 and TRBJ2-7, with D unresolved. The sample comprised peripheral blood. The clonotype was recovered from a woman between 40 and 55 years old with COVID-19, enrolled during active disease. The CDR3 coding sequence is TGTGCCAGCAGCACGCCACAGCCAGTAACCTACGAGCAGTACTTC. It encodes CASSTPQPVTYEQYF.